A selection of T cell receptor beta chains follows, all from one sample in a study of T cells expressing NK-cell markers. TCRdb re-called the 5' RACE reads and gives one entry per CDR3 protein, without DNA. This sample's table reports 200,000 to 300,000 distinct CDR3 sequences. Specimen: blood T cells: a sorted CD56 or NKG2C T cell subset, CD4+ or CD8+ T cells, or bulk PBMC T cells (not recorded which). The source of these receptors is a woman aged 18 to 75 in good health. CDR3s include the opening cysteine and the closing phenylalanine or tryptophan.

TRBJ2-5 | TRBV20-1 | CSAREKRGYQETQYF
TRBJ2-2 | TRBV12-3/TRBV12-4 | CASSLVGSGELFF
TRBJ1-2 | TRBV6-1 | CASSISGTGTPGGYTF
TRBJ1-5 | TRBV12-3/TRBV12-4 | CASSSRVPSNQPQHF
TRBJ2-3 | TRBV7-9 | CASSLWTASTDTQYF
TRBJ2-5 | TRBV6-1 | CASSAGLVGFQETQYF
TRBJ1-1 | TRBV4-3 | CASSRGREGTEAFF
TRBJ1-2 | TRBV6-2/TRBV6-3 | CASSRSDDYTF
TRBJ2-1 | TRBV15 | CATSSRDRSYNEQFF
TRBJ1-2 | TRBV5-5 | CASSFSGAYGYTF
TRBJ1-1 | TRBV5-1 | CASSLTGVQSTEAFF
TRBJ1-2 | TRBV7-2 | CASSLGQVNYGYTF
TRBJ2-7 | TRBV6-1 | CASSRVPSGRYTEQYF
TRBJ1-6 | TRBV6-5 | CASSYSSDSPLHF
TRBJ2-5 | TRBV15 | CATSRVVPPREPQYF
TRBJ2-5 | TRBV6-1 | CASSRDRGDQETQYF
TRBJ1-2 | TRBV6-2/TRBV6-3 | CASTERVLWGYTF
TRBJ1-4 | TRBV12-3/TRBV12-4 | CASSLGEKLFF
TRBJ2-2 | TRBV6-4 | CASSDSPGRTGELFF
TRBJ1-1 | TRBV20-1 | CSASRQSLNTEAFF
TRBJ2-3 | TRBV5-1 | CASTPVGAPDTQYF
TRBJ1-2 | TRBV6-1 | CASSESAGAEYGYTF
TRBJ2-3 | TRBV7-2 | CASSLWADTQYF
TRBJ2-7 | TRBV28 | CASSPPPYAGKYEQYF
TRBJ2-1 | TRBV24-1 | CATSDFRTPGLAGGLEQFF
TRBJ1-6 | TRBV5-1 | CASSPRDLSSPLHF
TRBJ2-7 | TRBV5-1 | CASSLLAGDYEQYF
TRBJ2-7 | TRBV24-1 | CATSDSWLGNEQYF
TRBJ2-1 | TRBV7-9 | CASSLAAHEQFF
TRBJ1-1 | TRBV18 | CASSATGSEAFF
TRBJ2-5 | TRBV5-1 | CASSLGNRDRGRETQYF
TRBJ2-2 | TRBV30 | CAWGRLAGNTGELFF
TRBJ2-1 | TRBV12-3/TRBV12-4 | CASAPGPRMNEQFF
TRBJ2-7 | TRBV1 | CTSSQGAVNEQYF
TRBJ2-7 | TRBV20-1 | CSAGNRGPPVARVTYEQYF
TRBJ1-5 | TRBV4-3 | CASSQGQDSNQPQHF
TRBJ2-6 | TRBV10-3 | CAVSDSGTGANVLTF
TRBJ2-2 | TRBV12-3/TRBV12-4 | CASSSGLAGVGSGELFF
TRBJ1-1 | TRBV4-3 | CASSQAPQVNTEAFF
TRBJ2-7 | TRBV7-9 | CASSLEVGVNEQYF